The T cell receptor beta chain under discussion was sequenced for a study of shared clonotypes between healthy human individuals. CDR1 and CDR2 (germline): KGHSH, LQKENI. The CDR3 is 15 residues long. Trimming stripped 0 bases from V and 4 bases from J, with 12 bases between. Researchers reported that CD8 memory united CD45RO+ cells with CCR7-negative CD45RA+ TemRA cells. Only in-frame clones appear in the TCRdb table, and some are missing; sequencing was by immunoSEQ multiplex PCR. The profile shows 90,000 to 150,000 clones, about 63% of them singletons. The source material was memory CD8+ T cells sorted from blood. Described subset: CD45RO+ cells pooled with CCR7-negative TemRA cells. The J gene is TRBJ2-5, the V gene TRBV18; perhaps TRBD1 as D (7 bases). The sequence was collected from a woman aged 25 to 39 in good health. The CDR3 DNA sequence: TGTGCCAGCTCACCACCGGACAGGAGGGGAGAGACCCAGTACTTC. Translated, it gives CASSPPDRRGETQYF.